Each of the 17 T cell receptor beta chains below was sequenced from the same sample in a study of T cells in Graves' hyperthyroidism and ophthalmopathy. Researchers amplified the TCR beta CDR3 regions from RNA transcripts. The HTBI primer set was used in a first-round RT-PCR of the TCR CDR3. One entry per CDR3 protein results from TCRdb running MiXCR on the multiplex PCR reads. This table has roughly 500,000 distinct CDR3 sequences, 46% appearing once. What was sequenced was peripheral blood or thyroid tissue (not recorded which). The receptors stem from an adult woman with Graves' disease, either hyperthyroidism or ophthalmopathy (not recorded which).

The chain joins TRBV5-4 to TRBJ2-7, with 10 bases matching TRBD1. The CDR3 covers 17 residues. V gave up 0 bases and J gave up 1 base; unmatched junction bases: 7. The germline V gene encodes CDR1 SGHNT and CDR2 YYREEE (reference sequence). The CDR3 is CASSLDRGDRGSYEQYF. In DNA, the CDR3 is TGTGCCAGCAGCTTGGACCGTGGGGACAGGGGATCCTACGAGCAGTACTTC. Variable domain in full (rest from reference TRBV5-4 and TRBJ2-7): ETGVTQSPTHLIKTRGQQVTLRCSSQSGHNTVSWYQQALGQGPQFIFQYYREEENGRGNFPPRFSGLQFPNYSSELNVNALELDDSALYLCASSLDRGDRGSYEQYFGPGTRLTVT.

This chain connects TRBV9 to TRBJ2-2; D is unresolved. Looked up from germline, CDR1 is SGDLS and CDR2 is YYNGEE. V dropped 4 bases and J dropped 0 bases, with 13 bases sitting between them. The CDR3 contains 16 residues. This CDR3 reads CASSQDRSPNTGELFF. In DNA form, the CDR3 reads TGTGCCAGCAGCCAAGATCGGAGCCCGAACACCGGGGAGCTGTTTTTT.

The sample holds many counts of this clonotype. CDR3 DNA sequence: TGTGCCAGCACCCCTGGGACAGGGATTAAGGCTTTCTTT. It specifies CASTPGTGIKAFF. This chain connects TRBV2 to TRBJ1-1; the match to TRBD1 covers 9 bases. Trimming at V came to 7 bases and at J to 11 bases, leaving 11 bases not matched to a gene. Germline CDR1 reads SNHLY; CDR2 reads FYNNEI. The CDR3 runs 13 residues.

The chain employs TRBV6-5 and TRBJ2-7; 12 bases align to TRBD2. Germline V gives CDR1 MNHEY, CDR2 SVGAGI. V lost 2 bases, J lost 7 bases, and 6 bases stayed unmatched. This CDR3 comprises 15 residues. The CDR3 bases are TGTGCCAGCAGTTACCGACTAGCGGGAGCGGGAGAGCAGTACTTC. The encoded protein is CASSYRLAGAGEQYF.

J is TRBJ1-5 and V is TRBV7-2; 8 bases line up with TRBD1. The CDR3 contains 16 residues. V lost 5 bases and J lost 0; bases outside the gene matches: 6. The V gene's germline CDR1 is SGHTA and CDR2 FQGNSA. For the CDR3, the DNA is TGTGCCAGCAGCACCGGACAGGGTTATAGCAATCAGCCCCAGCATTTT. Translated: CASSTGQGYSNQPQHF.

Turning to this clonotype: Given the absence of the conserved phenylalanine or tryptophan at the CDR3 end, a read error is likely. The DNA is omitted, as the CDR3 cannot be located on it reliably, and the CDR3 follows TCRdb's listing. V is TRBV2 and J is TRBJ2-5; TRBD1, the D gene given by the table, was not confirmed from the DNA. Germline CDR1 and CDR2: SNHLY and FYNNEI. The CDR3 sequence runs 14 residues, both termini included. The CDR3 is CASSQQGNGYTFGS.

This clonotype has more than one count but fewer than ten. The V gene is TRBV28, the J gene TRBJ1-1; D gene unclear. The ends were cut back, 2 bases at V and 5 bases at J, with 12 bases in the middle. Germline-derived CDR1 and CDR2 are MDHEN and SYDVKM. This CDR3 is 14 amino acids long. The CDR3 reads CASSLAGIGTEAFF. The CDR3 nucleotides are TGTGCCAGCAGTTTAGCGGGGATTGGGACTGAAGCTTTCTTT.

The rearrangement joins TRBV7-9 to TRBJ1-1; D is unresolved. The germline CDR1 and CDR2 sequences are SEHNR and FQNEAQ (reference sequence). The CDR3 sequence is 15 residues long. The V end was cut by 7 bases, the J end by 5 bases, with 20 bases between. This chain's CDR3 is CASTPPASSWTEAFF. Written as DNA, the CDR3 is TGTGCCAGCACCCCCCCTGCTAGCAGTTGGACTGAAGCTTTCTTT. The complete variable domain, with remaining parts taken from reference TRBV7-9 and TRBJ1-1, reads DTGVSQNPRHKITKRGQNVTFRCDPISEHNRLYWYRQTLGQGPEFLTYFQNEAQLEKSRLLSDRFSAERPKGSFSTLEIQRTEQGDSAMYLCASTPPASSWTEAFFGQGTRLTVV.

This clonotype has at least ten counts. The chain has TRBV20-1 and TRBJ2-5; 8 bases map to TRBD1. The CDR3 spans 14 residues. CDR1 and CDR2 from the germline V gene are DFQATT and SNEGSKA (reference sequence). The V gene end was trimmed by 6 bases and the J gene end by 4 bases; junction bases not matched to a gene: 10. This CDR3 reads CSAPPRTGRETQYF. The DNA for the CDR3 is TGCAGTGCCCCACCTCGGACAGGGAGAGAGACCCAGTACTTC.

This chain joins TRBV27 and TRBJ2-6; D uncertain. With 2 bases removed from V and 0 bases from J, the gap between germline ends came to 8 bases. The CDR3 sequence is 16 residues long. CDR1 is MNHEY and CDR2 is SMNVEV in the germline V gene (reference sequence). The CDR3 bases are TGTGCCAGCAGTTTACTGACGGTCTCTGGGGCCAACGTCCTGACTTTC. It yields the protein CASSLLTVSGANVLTF.

CDR3: CATSTETGFNQPQHF. The DNA of the CDR3 is TGTGCCACCAGCACCGAGACAGGGTTTAATCAGCCCCAGCATTTT. The chain carries TRBV15 and TRBJ1-5; TRBD1 agrees at 7 bases. The germline gives CDR1 LNHNV, CDR2 YYDKDF (reference sequence). The V and J ends lost 4 bases and 4 bases, in that order; junction bases with no gene match: 7. The CDR3 is made up of 15 amino acids. Combining the CDR3 with reference TRBV15 and TRBJ1-5 gives the whole variable domain DAMVIQNPRYQVTQFGKPVTLSCSQTLNHNVMYWYQQKSSQAPKLLFHYYDKDFNNEADTPDNFQSRRPNTSFCFLDIRSPGLGDTAMYLCATSTETGFNQPQHFGDGTRLSIL.

This chain joins TRBV12-3 or TRBV12-4 and TRBJ1-2; 8 nucleotides match TRBD1. The CDR3 is 18 amino acids. The J segment lost 2 bases and the V segment lost 5 bases, leaving 16 bases of the junction unmatched. CDR3 in DNA: TGTGCCAGCAGTACCCGAGGACAGGGCGTACTGCGGAACTATGGCTACACCTTC. This translates into CASSTRGQGVLRNYGYTF.

J is TRBJ1-1 and V is TRBV29-1; no reliable D call. CDR1 SQVTM and CDR2 ANQGSEA come from the germline V gene. The CDR3 covers 11 residues. The V end lost 6 bases, the J end lost 3 bases, and 8 bases lay between the germline ends. This CDR3 is CSVGSDTEAFF. CDR3 DNA: TGCAGCGTGGGGTCGGACACTGAAGCTTTCTTT.

J is TRBJ1-6 and V is TRBV7-3, with 8 bases matching TRBD1. Germline V CDR1 and CDR2: SGHTA, FQGTGA. CDR3 length: 15 amino acids. V dropped 5 bases and J dropped 9; count of bases not matched to a gene: 9. The CDR3 is CASSKAGGSVSPLHF. The CDR3 DNA sequence: TGTGCCAGCAGCAAAGCAGGGGGCTCGGTTTCACCCCTCCACTTT.

V gene TRBV25-1 combines with J gene TRBJ1-6; the D gene is possibly TRBD1 (5 bases). Deletions cut 4 bases from V and 7 bases from J, with 11 bases between. CDR1 is MGHDK and CDR2 is SYGVNS in the germline V gene. The length of the CDR3 is 14 residues. The chain's CDR3 is CASSATSGNSPLHF. CDR3 nucleotide sequence: TGTGCCAGCAGTGCTACCTCAGGGAATTCACCCCTCCACTTT.

There are many counts of this clonotype. The chain uses TRBV28 and TRBJ1-1; maybe TRBD1 (6 bases). Germline V gives CDR1 MDHEN, CDR2 SYDVKM. The CDR3 totals 14 residues. The V gene lost 6 bases and the J gene lost 2 bases, with 13 bases spanning the gap. For the CDR3, the DNA is TGTGCCAGCAGATCACAGGGTGGAAACACTGAAGCTTTCTTT. Translated: CASRSQGGNTEAFF.

This clonotype was counted only a few times. The J gene is TRBJ2-1, the V gene TRBV10-3; 7 bases are a match to TRBD2. V was pared by 3 bases and J by 8 bases, with 7 bases of the junction left unmatched. The CDR3 loop spans 14 amino acids. CDR1 is ENHRY, CDR2 SYGVKD, per germline. In DNA, the CDR3 is TGTGCCATCAGTGAAAGCGGGAAAATCTATGAGCAGTTCTTC. The encoded protein is CAISESGKIYEQFF.